This TCR beta chain was identified during a study of T cell changes during pregnancy in multiple sclerosis. The germline CDR1 and CDR2 sequences are SGHTA and FQGTGA. Trimming cost V 5 bases and J 3 bases, with 15 bases left between them. The CDR3 extends over 15 amino acids. Assay: immunoSEQ multiplex PCR; the TCRdb copy retains only in-frame clones and omits some. Here the sample spans more than 30,000 clones, 85% to 95% being singletons. The source material was PBMCs (not recorded whether the cells were cultured). The genes are TRBV7-3 and TRBJ2-3, with a possible D match to TRBD2 (7 bases). The sequence was obtained from a female donor with multiple sclerosis, enrolled in a pregnancy study. The chain's CDR3 is CASSPGGGPTDTQYF. In DNA form, the CDR3 reads TGTGCCAGCAGCCCTGGGGGGGGGCCAACAGATACGCAGTATTTT.